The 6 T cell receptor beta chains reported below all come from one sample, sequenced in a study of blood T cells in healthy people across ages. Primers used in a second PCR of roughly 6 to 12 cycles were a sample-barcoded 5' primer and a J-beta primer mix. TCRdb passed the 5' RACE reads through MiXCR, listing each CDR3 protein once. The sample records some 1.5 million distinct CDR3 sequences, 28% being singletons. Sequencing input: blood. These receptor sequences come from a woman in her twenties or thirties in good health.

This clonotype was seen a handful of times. The CDR3 coding sequence is TGTGCCAGCAGTTACTGGACTAGCGGGAGTCAAGAGCAGTACTTC. Translating it yields CASSYWTSGSQEQYF. This rearrangement joins TRBV6-2 or TRBV6-3 to TRBJ2-7, with 13 bases matching TRBD2. The CDR3 consists of 15 residues. V was clipped by 1 base and J by 7 bases; unmatched bases: 4. CDR1 and CDR2 from the germline V gene are MNHEY and SVGEGT.

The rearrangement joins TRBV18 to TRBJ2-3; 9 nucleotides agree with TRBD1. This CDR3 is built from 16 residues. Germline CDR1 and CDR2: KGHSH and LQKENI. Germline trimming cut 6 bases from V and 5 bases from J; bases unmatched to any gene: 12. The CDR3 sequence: CASSPFGTGWKDTQYF. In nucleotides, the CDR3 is TGTGCCAGCTCCCCGTTCGGGACAGGGTGGAAAGATACGCAGTATTTT.

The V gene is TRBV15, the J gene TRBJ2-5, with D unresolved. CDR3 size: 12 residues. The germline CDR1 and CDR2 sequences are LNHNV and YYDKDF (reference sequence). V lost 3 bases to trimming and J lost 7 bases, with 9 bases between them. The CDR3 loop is CATSRELTTQYF. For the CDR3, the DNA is TGTGCCACCAGCAGGGAGTTGACGACCCAGTACTTC. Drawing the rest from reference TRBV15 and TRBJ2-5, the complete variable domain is DAMVIQNPRYQVTQFGKPVTLSCSQTLNHNVMYWYQQKSSQAPKLLFHYYDKDFNNEADTPDNFQSRRPNTSFCFLDIRSPGLGDTAMYLCATSRELTTQYFGPGTRLLVL.

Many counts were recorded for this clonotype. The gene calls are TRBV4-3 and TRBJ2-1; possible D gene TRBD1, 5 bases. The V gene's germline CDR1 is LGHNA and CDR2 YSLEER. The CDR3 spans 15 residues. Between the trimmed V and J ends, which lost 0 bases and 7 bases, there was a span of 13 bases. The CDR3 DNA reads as TGCGCCAGCAGCCAAGATTTCCAGGGTATGAATGAGCAGTTCTTC. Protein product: CASSQDFQGMNEQFF.

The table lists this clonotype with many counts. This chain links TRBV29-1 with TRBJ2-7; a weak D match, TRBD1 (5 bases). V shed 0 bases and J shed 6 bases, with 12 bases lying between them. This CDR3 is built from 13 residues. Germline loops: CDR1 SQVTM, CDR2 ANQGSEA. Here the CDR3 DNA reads TGCAGCGTTGAAGATCAGGGTCAGGGCGAGCAGTACTTC. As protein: CSVEDQGQGEQYF.

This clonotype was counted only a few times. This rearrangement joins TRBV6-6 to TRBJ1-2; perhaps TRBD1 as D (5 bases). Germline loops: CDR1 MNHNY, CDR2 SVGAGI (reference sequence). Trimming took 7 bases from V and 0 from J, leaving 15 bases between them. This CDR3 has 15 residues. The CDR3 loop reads CASTSGVSANYGYTF. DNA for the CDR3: TGTGCCAGCACTTCGGGGGTTTCGGCTAACTATGGCTACACCTTC.